The T cell receptor (beta chain) under discussion was sequenced for a study of technical replicates of blood from a handful of donors. Germline CDR1 reads MNHEY; CDR2 reads SMNVEV (reference sequence). The CDR3 runs 13 residues. The V end lost 6 bases, the J end lost 7 bases, and 10 bases lay between the germline ends. Here immunoSEQ multiplex PCR was the method, and the copy in TCRdb shows in-frame clones only, minus some. The top ten hold around 0.22% of the sample, which has over 70,000 clones, around 97% seen once. The clonotype was recovered from a human donor in good health. This sequence joins TRBV27 and TRBJ1-6; D gene uncertain. Sequenced material: T cells isolated from PBMCs. The CDR3 bases are TGTGCCAGCAGCTTACCGGGAAATTCACCCCTCCACTTT. As protein: CASSLPGNSPLHF.